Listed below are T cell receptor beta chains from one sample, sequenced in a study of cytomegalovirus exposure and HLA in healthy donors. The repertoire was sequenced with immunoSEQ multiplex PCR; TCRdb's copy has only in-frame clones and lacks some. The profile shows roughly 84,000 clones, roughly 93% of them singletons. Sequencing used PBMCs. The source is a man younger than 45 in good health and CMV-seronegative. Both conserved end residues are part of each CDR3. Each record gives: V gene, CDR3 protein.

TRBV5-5,CASSLLTGQGARGYTF
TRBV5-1,CASSLGDKRMSTDTQYF
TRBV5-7,CASSFFRTGGANQPQHF
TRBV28,CASSLISSSGREDF
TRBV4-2,CASSQELAGVTDTQYF
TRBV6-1,CASSGLAGTDTQYF
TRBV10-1,CATTKSRERTGELFF
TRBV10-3,CAISGAGGPGETQYF
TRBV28,CASSPSRGNTGELFF
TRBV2,CASRDTGSSGNTIYF
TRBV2,CASNTGLQETQYF
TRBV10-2,CASREYPLTSGTSSSYNEQFF
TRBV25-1,CASSEYGRNTEAFF
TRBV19,CASSIIGTGDQPQHF
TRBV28,CASSSRGYTEAFF
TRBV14,CASSQVPSGLSNEQFF
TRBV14,CASNKPGDTQYF
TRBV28,CASSSGADTGELFF
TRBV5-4,CASSLPSSSGTQYF
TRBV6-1,CASSESLGSGNEQFF
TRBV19,CASSIDRAAGLYEQYF
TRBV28,CATEGTSGNSYNEQFF
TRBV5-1,CASSSRQGSDAGYTF
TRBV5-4,CASRTGAGELFF
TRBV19,CASSIGTAYQPQHF